This T cell receptor beta chain was captured in a study of T cells after somatic rescue of genetic block. This CDR3 comprises 13 residues. CDR1 and CDR2 from the germline V gene are ENHRY and SYGVKD. The V end lost 4 bases, the J end lost 4 bases, and 10 bases lay between the germline ends. Clones were read by immunoSEQ multiplex PCR, and TCRdb kept only the in-frame ones, dropping some. The data show 95,000 to 120,000 clones, about nine tenths seen once. The V call is TRBV10-3, the J call TRBJ1-2; no definite D call. This sequence originates from a woman aged 18 to 35. The sample taken for sequencing was peripheral blood mononuclear cells (PBMCs). The CDR3 protein is CAISVEESYGYTF. CDR3 nucleotides: TGTGCCATCAGTGTAGAGGAATCCTATGGCTACACCTTC.